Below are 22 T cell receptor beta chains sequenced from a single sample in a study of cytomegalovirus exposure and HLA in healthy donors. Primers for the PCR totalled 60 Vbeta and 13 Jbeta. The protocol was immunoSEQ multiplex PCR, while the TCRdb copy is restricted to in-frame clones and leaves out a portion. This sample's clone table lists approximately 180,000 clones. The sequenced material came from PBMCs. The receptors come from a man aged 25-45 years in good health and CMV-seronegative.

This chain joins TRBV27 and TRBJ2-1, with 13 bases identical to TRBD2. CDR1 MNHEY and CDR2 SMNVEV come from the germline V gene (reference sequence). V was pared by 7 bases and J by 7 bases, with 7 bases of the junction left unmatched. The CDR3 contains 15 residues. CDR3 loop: CASIRRTSGRNEQFF. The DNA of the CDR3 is TGTGCCAGCATCCGAAGGACTAGCGGGAGAAATGAGCAGTTCTTC.

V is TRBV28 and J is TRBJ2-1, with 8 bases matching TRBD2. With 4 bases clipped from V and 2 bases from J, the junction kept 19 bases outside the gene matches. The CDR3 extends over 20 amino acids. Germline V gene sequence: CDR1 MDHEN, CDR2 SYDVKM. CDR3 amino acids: CASSYFSGGPGTSPYNEQFF. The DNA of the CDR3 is TGTGCCAGCAGTTACTTTTCGGGGGGTCCCGGGACTAGTCCCTACAATGAGCAGTTCTTC.

For the CDR3, the DNA is TGCGCCAGCAGCCAAGGACGGACAGCCTCTAGCACAGATACGCAGTATTTT. The encoded protein is CASSQGRTASSTDTQYF. The chain has TRBV4-1 and TRBJ2-3, with D possibly matching TRBD1 (6 bases). Germline-derived CDR1 and CDR2 are MGHRA and YSYEKL. V was pared by 1 base and J by 0 bases, with 14 bases between. CDR3 length: 17 residues.

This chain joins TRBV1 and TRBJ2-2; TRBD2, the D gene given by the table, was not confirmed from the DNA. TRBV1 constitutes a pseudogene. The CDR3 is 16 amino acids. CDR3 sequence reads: CTSSQEVGCGGVELFF. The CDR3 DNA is TGCACCAGCAGCCAAGAGGTCGGTTGCGGGGGGGTGGAGCTGTTTTTT.

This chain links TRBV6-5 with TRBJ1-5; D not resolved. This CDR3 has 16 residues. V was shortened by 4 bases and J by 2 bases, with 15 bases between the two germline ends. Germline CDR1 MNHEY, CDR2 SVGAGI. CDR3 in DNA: TGTGCCAGCAGTTTACAGACGCGCGGGGGCAATCAGCCCCAGCATTTT. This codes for CASSLQTRGGNQPQHF.

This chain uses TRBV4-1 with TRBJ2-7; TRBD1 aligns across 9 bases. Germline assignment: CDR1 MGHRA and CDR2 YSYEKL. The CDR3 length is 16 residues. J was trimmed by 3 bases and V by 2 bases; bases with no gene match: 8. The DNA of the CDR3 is TGCGCCAGCAGCCAAAACCAGGACAGGGGAATCTACGAGCAGTACTTC. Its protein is CASSQNQDRGIYEQYF.

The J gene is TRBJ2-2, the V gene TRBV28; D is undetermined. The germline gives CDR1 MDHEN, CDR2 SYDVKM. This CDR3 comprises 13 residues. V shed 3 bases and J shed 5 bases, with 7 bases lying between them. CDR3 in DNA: TGTGCCAGCAGTTTTGGTCAGACCGGGGAGCTGTTTTTT. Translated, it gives CASSFGQTGELFF.

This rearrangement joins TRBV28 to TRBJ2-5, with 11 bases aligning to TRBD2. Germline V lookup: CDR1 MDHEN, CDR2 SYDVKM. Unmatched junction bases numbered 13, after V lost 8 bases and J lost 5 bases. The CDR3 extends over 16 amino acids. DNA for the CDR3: TGTGCCAGCGTACAGAGGGCACTAGCGGGAGTTGAGACCCAGTACTTC. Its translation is CASVQRALAGVETQYF.

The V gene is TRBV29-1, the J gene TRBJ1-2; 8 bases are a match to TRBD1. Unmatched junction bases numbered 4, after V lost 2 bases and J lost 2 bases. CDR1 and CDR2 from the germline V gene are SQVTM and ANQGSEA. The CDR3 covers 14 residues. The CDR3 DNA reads TGCAGCGTTGAATGGCAGGGGGCGAACTATGGCTACACCTTC. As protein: CSVEWQGANYGYTF.

CDR3 residues: CASSFGLATYEQYF. The CDR3 DNA is TGTGCCAGCAGTTTCGGACTAGCGACCTACGAGCAGTACTTC. The chain has TRBV7-9 and TRBJ2-7, with 9 bases that match TRBD2. The CDR3 runs 14 residues. The V segment lost 6 bases and the J segment 2 bases; nucleotides outside the gene matches: 5. In germline, CDR1 is SEHNR, CDR2 FQNEAQ (reference sequence).

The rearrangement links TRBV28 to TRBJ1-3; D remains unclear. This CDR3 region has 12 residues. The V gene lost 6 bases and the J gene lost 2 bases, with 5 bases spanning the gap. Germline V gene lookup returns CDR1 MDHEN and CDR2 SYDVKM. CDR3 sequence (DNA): TGTGCCAGCAGACTTGCTGGAAACACCATATATTTT. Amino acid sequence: CASRLAGNTIYF.

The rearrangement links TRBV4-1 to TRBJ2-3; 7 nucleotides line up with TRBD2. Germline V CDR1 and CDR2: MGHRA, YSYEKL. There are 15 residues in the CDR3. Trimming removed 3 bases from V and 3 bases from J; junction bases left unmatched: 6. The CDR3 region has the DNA TGCGCCAGCAGCCAGGTCCCGGGGGGAACAGATACGCAGTATTTT. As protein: CASSQVPGGTDTQYF.

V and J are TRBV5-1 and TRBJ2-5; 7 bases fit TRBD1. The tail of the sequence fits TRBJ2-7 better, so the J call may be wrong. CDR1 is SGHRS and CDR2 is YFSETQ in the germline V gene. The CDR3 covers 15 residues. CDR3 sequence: CASSPGTERAYEQYF. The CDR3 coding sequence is TGCGCCAGCAGCCCGGGGACAGAAAGGGCCTACGAGCAGTACTTC.

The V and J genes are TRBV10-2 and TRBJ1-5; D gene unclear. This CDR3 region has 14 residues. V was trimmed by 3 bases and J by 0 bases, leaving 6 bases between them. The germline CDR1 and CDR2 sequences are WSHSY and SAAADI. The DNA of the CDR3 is TGCGCCAGCAGTGATAGAAATAGCAATCAGCCCCAGCATTTT. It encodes CASSDRNSNQPQHF.

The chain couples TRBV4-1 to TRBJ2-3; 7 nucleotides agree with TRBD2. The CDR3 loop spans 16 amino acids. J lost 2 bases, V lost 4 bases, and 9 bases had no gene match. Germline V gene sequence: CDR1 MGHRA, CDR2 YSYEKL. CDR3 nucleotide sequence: TGCGCCAGCAGCCCCAGACTAGCTAGATACACAGATACGCAGTATTTT. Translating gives CASSPRLARYTDTQYF.

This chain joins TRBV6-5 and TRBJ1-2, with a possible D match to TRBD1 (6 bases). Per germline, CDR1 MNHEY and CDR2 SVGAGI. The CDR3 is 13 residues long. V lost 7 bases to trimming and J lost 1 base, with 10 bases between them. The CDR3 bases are TGTGCCAGCAAGCGGGACAATAACTATGGCTACACCTTC. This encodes CASKRDNNYGYTF.

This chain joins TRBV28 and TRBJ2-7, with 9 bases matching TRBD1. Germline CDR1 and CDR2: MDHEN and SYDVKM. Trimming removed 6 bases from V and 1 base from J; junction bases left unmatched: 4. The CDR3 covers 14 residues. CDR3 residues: CASSTDRGSYEQYF. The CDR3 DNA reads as TGTGCCAGCAGCACGGACAGGGGTTCCTACGAGCAGTACTTC.

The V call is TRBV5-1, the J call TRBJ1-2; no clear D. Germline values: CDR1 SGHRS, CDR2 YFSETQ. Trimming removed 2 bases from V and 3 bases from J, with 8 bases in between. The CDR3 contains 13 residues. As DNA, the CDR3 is TGCGCCAGCAGCTTCCCAACAGACTATGGCTACACCTTC. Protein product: CASSFPTDYGYTF. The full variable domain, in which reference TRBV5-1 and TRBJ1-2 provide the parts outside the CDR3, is KAGVTQTPRYLIKTRGQQVTLSCSPISGHRSVSWYQQTPGQGLQFLFEYFSETQRNKGNFPGRFSGRQFSNSRSEMNVSTLELGDSALYLCASSFPTDYGYTFGSGTRLTVV.

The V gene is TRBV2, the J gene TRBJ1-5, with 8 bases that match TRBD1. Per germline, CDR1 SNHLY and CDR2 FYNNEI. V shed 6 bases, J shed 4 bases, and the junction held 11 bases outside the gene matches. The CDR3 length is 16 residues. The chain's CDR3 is CASRVTGTGGNQPQHF. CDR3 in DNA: TGTGCCAGCAGGGTTACCGGGACAGGCGGTAATCAGCCCCAGCATTTT.

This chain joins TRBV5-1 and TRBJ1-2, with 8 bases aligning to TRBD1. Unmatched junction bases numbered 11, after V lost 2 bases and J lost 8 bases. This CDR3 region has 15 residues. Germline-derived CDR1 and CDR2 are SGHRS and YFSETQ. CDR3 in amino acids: CASSFDVGTGGGYTF. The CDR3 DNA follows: TGCGCCAGCAGCTTTGATGTTGGGACAGGTGGAGGCTACACCTTC. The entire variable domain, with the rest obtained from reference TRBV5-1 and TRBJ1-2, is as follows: KAGVTQTPRYLIKTRGQQVTLSCSPISGHRSVSWYQQTPGQGLQFLFEYFSETQRNKGNFPGRFSGRQFSNSRSEMNVSTLELGDSALYLCASSFDVGTGGGYTFGSGTRLTVV.

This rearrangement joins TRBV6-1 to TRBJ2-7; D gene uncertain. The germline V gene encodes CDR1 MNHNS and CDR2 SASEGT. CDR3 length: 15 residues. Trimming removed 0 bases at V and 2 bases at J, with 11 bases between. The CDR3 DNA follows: TGTGCCAGCAGTGAAGCGGCACCTGAAGCCTACGAGCAGTACTTC. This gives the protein CASSEAAPEAYEQYF.

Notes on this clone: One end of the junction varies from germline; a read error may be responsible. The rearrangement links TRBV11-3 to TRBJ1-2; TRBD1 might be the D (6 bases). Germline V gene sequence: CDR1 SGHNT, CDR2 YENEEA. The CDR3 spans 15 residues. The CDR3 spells CASSPGGQDLYRYTF. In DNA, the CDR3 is TGTGCCAGCAGCCCCGGGGGGCAGGACCTCTATCGCTACACCTTC.